This record covers a single T cell receptor beta chain. With 60 Vbeta and 13 Jbeta primers, the PCR was carried out. Method: immunoSEQ multiplex PCR; TCRdb's copy keeps in-frame clones and lacks some. The sample has just under 150,000 clones; approximately 79% are singletons. The data were taken from a study of cytomegalovirus exposure and HLA in healthy donors. This CDR3 comprises 14 residues. Germline CDR1 and CDR2: SGHRS and YFSETQ. V lost 4 bases and J lost 0, with 7 bases in between. This sequence originates from a woman in her 30s in good health and CMV-seronegative. The chain joins TRBV5-1 to TRBJ1-4, with D unresolved. The sample was PBMCs. The CDR3 reads CASSTDSTNEKLFF. CDR3 nucleotide sequence: TGCGCCAGCAGCACGGACTCAACTAATGAAAAACTGTTTTTT.